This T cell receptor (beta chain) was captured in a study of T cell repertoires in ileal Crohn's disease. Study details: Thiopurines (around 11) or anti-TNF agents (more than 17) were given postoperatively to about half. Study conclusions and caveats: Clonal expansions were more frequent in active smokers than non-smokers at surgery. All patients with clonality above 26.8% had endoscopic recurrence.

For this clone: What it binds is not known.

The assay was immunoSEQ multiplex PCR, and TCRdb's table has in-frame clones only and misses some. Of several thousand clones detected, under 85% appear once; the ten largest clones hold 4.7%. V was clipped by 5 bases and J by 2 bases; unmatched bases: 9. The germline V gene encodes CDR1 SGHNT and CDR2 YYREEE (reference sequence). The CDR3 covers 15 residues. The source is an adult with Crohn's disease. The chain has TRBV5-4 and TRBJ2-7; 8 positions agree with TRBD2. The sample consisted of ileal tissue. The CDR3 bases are TGTGCCAGCAGGGCGCGGGAGGCACACACCTACGAGCAGTACTTC. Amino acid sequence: CASRAREAHTYEQYF.